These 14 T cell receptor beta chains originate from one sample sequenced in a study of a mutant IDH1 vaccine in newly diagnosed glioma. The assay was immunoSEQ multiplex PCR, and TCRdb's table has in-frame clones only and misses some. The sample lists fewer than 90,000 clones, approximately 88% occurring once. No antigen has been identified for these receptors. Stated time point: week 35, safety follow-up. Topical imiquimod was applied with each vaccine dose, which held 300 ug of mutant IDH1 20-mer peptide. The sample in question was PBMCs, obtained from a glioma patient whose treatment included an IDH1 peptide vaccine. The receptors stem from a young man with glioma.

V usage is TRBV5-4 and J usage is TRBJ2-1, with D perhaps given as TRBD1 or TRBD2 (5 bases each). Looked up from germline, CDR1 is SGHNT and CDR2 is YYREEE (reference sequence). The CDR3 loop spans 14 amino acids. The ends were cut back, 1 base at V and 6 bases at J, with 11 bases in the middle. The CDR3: CASSLFGGSNEQFF. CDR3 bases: TGTGCCAGCAGCTTGTTTGGGGGTAGCAATGAGCAGTTCTTC.

CDR3 sequence: CASSHPGPYRPTDTQYF. The CDR3 coding sequence is TGTGCCAGCAGCCACCCAGGGCCCTACCGACCTACAGATACGCAGTATTTT. J is TRBJ2-3 and V is TRBV14; tentative D call: TRBD1 (5 bases). The CDR3 runs 17 residues. The germline V gene has CDR1 SGHDN and CDR2 FVKESK. Trimming pared 3 bases from V and 3 bases from J, leaving 19 bases between.

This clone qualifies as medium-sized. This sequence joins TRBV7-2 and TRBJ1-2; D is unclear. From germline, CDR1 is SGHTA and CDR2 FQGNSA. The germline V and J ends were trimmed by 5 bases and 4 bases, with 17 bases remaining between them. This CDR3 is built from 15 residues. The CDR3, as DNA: TGTGCCAGCAGCGCAGGACCAGGCGGCATCTATGGCTACACCTTC. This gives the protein CASSAGPGGIYGYTF.

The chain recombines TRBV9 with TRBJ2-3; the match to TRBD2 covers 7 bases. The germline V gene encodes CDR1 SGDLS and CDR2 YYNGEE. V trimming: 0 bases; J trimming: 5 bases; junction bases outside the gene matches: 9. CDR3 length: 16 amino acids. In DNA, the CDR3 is TGTGCCAGCAGCGTAGGGGGCGGGAGCCCCTTAGATACGCAGTATTTT. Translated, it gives CASSVGGGSPLDTQYF.

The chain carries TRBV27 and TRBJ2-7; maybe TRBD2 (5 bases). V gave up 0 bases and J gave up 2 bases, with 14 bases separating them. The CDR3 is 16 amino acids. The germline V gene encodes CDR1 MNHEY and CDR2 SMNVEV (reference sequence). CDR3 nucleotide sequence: TGTGCCAGCAGTTTATCAAGTGGGAGTCATCCCTACGAGCAGTACTTC. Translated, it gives CASSLSSGSHPYEQYF.

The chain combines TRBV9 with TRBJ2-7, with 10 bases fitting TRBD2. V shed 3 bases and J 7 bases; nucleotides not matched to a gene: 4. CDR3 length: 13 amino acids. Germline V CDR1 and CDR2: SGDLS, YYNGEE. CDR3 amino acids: CASSELTSGEQYF. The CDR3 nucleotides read TGTGCCAGCAGCGAGTTGACTAGCGGGGAGCAGTACTTC.

The CDR3 sequence: CASRKRTSANGETQYF. Here the CDR3 DNA reads TGTGCCAGCAGAAAGAGGACTAGCGCGAACGGCGAGACCCAGTACTTC. The rearrangement links TRBV2 to TRBJ2-5; 9 bases match TRBD2. The length of the CDR3 is 16 residues. V shed 6 bases, J shed 5 bases, and the junction held 13 bases outside the gene matches. Germline lookup yields CDR1 SNHLY and CDR2 FYNNEI.

The CDR3: CASSQRAGAMSETQYF. CDR3 bases: TGTGCCAGCAGCCAACGGGCAGGGGCTATGAGCGAGACCCAGTACTTC. The gene calls are TRBV4-2 and TRBJ2-5; a possible D gene is TRBD1 (6 bases). The CDR3 sequence is 16 residues long. Deletions cut 2 bases from V and 5 bases from J, with 18 bases between. From germline, CDR1 is LGHNA and CDR2 YNFKEQ.

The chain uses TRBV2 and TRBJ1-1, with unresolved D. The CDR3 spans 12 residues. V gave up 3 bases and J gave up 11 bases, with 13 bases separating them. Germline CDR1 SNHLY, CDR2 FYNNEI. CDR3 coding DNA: TGTGCCAGCAGTGATCTTATAATAGCGGCTTTCTTT. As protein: CASSDLIIAAFF.

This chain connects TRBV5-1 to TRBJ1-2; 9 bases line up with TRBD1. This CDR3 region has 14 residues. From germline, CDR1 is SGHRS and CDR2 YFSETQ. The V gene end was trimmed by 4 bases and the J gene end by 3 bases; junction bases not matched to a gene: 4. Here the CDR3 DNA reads TGCGCCAGCAGCAACACAGGGGGCGACTATGGCTACACCTTC. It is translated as CASSNTGGDYGYTF.

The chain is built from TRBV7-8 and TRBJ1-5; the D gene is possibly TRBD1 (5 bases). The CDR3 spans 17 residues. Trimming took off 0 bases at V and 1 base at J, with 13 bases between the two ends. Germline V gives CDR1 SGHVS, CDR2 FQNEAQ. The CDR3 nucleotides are TGTGCCAGCAGCTTAGCGGAAACAGGCCGGAGCAATCAGCCCCAGCATTTT. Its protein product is CASSLAETGRSNQPQHF. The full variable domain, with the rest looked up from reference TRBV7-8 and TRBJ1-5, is GAGVSQSPRYKVAKRGQDVALRCDPISGHVSLFWYQQALGQGPEFLTYFQNEAQLDKSGLPSDRFFAERPEGSVSTLKIQRTQQEDSAVYLCASSLAETGRSNQPQHFGDGTRLSIL.

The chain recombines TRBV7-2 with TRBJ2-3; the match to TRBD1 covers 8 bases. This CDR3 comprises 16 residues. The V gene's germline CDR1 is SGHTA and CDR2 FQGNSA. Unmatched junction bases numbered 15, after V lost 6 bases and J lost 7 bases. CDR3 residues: CASSSTGQGFPYTQYF. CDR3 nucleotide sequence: TGTGCCAGCAGTTCCACTGGACAGGGCTTCCCGTATACGCAGTATTTT.

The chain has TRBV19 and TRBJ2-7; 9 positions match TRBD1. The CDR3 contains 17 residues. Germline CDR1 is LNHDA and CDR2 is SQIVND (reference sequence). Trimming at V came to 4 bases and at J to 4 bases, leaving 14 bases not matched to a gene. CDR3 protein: CASSTLYSGTGLYEQYF. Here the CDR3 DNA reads TGTGCCAGTAGTACCCTATACTCCGGGACAGGGTTATACGAGCAGTACTTC. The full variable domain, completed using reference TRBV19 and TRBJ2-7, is DGGITQSPKYLFRKEGQNVTLSCEQNLNHDAMYWYRQDPGQGLRLIYYSQIVNDFQKGDIAEGYSVSREKKESFPLTVTSAQKNPTAFYLCASSTLYSGTGLYEQYFGPGTRLTVT.

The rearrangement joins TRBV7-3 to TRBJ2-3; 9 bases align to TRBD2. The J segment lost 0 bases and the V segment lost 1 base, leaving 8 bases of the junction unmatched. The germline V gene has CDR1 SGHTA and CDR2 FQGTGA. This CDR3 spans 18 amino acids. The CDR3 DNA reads TGTGCCAGCAGCTTAATGTCTGCTAGCGGGGCCAGCACAGATACGCAGTATTTT. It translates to CASSLMSASGASTDTQYF.